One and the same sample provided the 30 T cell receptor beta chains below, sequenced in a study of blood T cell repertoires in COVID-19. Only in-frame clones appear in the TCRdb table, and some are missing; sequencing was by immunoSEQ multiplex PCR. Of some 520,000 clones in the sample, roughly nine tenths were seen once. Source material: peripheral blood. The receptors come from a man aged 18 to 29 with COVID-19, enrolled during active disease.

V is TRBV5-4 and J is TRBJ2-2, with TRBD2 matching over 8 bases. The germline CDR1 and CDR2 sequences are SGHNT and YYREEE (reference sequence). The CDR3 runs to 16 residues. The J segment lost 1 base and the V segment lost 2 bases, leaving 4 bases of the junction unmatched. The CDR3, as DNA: TGTGCCAGCAGCTTTAACCTAGCGGGGAACACCGGGGAGCTGTTTTTT. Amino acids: CASSFNLAGNTGELFF.

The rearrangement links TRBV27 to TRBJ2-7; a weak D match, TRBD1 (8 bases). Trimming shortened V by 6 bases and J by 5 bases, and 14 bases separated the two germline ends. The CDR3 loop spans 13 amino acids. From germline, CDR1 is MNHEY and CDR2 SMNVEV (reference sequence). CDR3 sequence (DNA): TGTGCCAGCAGGAGGACAGGGAGGGACGAGCAGTACTTC. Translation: CASRRTGRDEQYF.

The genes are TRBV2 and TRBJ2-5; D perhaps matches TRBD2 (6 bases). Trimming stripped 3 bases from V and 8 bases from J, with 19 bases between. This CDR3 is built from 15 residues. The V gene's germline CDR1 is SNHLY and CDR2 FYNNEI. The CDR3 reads CASSDQPSAGVTQYF. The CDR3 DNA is TGTGCCAGCAGTGACCAGCCTAGCGCCGGTGTTACCCAGTACTTC.

CDR3 in amino acids: CASSHTQGVAYNEQFF. The DNA for the CDR3 is TGTGCCAGCAGCCACACGCAGGGGGTGGCCTACAATGAGCAGTTCTTC. The rearrangement joins TRBV4-2 to TRBJ2-1; 7 nucleotides agree with TRBD1. V lost 3 bases and J lost 2; bases outside the gene matches: 7. Per germline, CDR1 LGHNA and CDR2 YNFKEQ. The CDR3 is 16 amino acids.

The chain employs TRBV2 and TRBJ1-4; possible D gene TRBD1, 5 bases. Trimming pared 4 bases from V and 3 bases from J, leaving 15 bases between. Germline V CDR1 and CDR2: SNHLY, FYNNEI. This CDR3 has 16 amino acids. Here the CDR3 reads CASSGRGGASNEKLFF. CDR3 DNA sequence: TGTGCCAGCAGTGGGCGGGGGGGAGCGTCTAATGAAAAACTGTTTTTT.

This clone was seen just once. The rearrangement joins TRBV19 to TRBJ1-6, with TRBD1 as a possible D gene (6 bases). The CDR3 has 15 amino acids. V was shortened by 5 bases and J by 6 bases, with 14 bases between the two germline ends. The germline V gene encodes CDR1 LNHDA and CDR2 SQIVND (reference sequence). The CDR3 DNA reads TGTGCCAGTAGTCAAGGGGACACAGCTAATTCACCCCTCCACTTT. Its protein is CASSQGDTANSPLHF.

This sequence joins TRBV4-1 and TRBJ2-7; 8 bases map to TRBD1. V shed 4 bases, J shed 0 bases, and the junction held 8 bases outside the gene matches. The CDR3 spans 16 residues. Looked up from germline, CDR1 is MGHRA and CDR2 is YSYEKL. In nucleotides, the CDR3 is TGCGCCAGCAGCCCGATAGGCAGGGGGCGCTCCTACGAGCAGTACTTC. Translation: CASSPIGRGRSYEQYF.

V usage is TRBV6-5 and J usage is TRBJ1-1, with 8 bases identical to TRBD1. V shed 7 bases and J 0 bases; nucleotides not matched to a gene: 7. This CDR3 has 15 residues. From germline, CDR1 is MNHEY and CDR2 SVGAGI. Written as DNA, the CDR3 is TGTGCCAGCATCCCTGACAGGGGAATGAACACTGAAGCTTTCTTT. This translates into CASIPDRGMNTEAFF.

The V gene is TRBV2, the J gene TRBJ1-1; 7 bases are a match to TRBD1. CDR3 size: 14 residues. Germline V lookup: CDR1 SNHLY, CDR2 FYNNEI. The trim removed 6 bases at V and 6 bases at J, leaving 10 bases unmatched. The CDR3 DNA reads TGTGCCAGCAGCCTACAGGGGAATCTATCTGAAGCTTTCTTT. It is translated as CASSLQGNLSEAFF.

The DNA of the CDR3 is TGTGCCAGCAGCAAAGGCAGGGCCCCTGCGTGGGTTCCGGAGGGCAATGAGCAGTTCTTC. As protein: CASSKGRAPAWVPEGNEQFF. This chain links TRBV21-1 with TRBJ2-1; no check of the table's D call, TRBD2, against the DNA was made. TRBV21-1 is shown as a pseudogene. The CDR3 length is 20 residues.

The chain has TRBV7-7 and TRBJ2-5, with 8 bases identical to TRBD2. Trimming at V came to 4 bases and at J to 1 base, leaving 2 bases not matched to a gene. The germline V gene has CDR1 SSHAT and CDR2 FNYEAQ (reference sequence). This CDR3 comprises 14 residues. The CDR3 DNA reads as TGTGCCAGCAGCTCGGGGGGGTTCCAAGAGACCCAGTACTTC. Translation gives CASSSGGFQETQYF.

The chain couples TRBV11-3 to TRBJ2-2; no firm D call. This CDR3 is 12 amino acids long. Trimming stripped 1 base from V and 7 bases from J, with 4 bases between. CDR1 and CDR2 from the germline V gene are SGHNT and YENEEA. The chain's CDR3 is CASSLGSGELFF. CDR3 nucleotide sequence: TGTGCCAGCAGCTTAGGGAGCGGGGAGCTGTTTTTT.

This chain's CDR3 is CASSQSTGGKETQYF. The DNA of the CDR3 is TGTGCCAGCAGTCAATCGACAGGGGGTAAAGAGACCCAGTACTTC. This chain joins TRBV6-5 and TRBJ2-5, with TRBD1 matching 9 bases. Looked up from germline, CDR1 is MNHEY and CDR2 is SVGAGI. With 5 bases clipped from V and 3 bases from J, the junction kept 7 bases outside the gene matches. The CDR3 is made up of 15 amino acids.

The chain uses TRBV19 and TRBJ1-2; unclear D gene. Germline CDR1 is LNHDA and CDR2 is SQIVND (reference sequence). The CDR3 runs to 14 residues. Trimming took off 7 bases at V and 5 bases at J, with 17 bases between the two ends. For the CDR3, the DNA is TGTGCCAGTACCTGGGCAGGTGGCTTGTATGGCTACACCTTC. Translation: CASTWAGGLYGYTF.

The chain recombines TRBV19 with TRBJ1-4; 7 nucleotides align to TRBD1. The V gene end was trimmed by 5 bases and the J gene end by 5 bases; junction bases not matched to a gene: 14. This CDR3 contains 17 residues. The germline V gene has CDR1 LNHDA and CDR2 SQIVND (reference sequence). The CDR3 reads CASSFYRGVQLNEKLFF. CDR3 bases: TGTGCCAGTAGTTTTTACAGGGGAGTCCAACTAAATGAAAAACTGTTTTTT.

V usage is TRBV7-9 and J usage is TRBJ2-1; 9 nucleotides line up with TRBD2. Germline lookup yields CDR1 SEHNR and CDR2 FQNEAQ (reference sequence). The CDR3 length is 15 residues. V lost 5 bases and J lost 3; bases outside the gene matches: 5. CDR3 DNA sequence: TGTGCCAGCAGCGTTCTAGCGGGGCGCTACAATGAGCAGTTCTTC. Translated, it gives CASSVLAGRYNEQFF.

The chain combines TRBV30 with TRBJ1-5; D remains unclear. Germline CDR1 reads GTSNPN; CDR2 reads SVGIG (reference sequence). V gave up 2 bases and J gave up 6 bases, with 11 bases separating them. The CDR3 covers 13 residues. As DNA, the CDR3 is TGTGCCTGGAGTAACGACATCTTTCAGCCCCAGCATTTT. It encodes CAWSNDIFQPQHF.

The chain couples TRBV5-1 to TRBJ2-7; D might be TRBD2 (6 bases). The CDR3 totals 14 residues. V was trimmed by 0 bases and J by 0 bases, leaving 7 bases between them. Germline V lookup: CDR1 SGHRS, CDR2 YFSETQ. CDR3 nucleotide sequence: TGCGCCAGCAGCTTGGTCGGGGGCTCCTACGAGCAGTACTTC. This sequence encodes CASSLVGGSYEQYF.

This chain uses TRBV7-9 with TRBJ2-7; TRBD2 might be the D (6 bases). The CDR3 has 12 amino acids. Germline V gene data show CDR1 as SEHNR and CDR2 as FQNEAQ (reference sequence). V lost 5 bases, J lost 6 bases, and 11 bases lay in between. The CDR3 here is CASSRRGFEQYF. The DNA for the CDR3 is TGTGCCAGCAGCCGTCGGGGGTTCGAGCAGTACTTC.

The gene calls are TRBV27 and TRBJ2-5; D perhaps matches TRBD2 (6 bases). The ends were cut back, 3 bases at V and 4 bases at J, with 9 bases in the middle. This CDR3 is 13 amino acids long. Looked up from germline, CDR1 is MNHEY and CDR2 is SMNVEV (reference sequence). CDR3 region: CASSFLASETQYF. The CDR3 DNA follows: TGTGCCAGCAGTTTCCTAGCGTCAGAGACCCAGTACTTC.

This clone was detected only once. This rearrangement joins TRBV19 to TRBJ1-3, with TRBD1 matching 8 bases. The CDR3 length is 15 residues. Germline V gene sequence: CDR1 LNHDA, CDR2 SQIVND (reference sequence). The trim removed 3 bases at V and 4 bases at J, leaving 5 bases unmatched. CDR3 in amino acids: CASSMQGAFGNTIYF. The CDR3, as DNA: TGTGCCAGTAGTATGCAGGGGGCCTTCGGAAACACCATATATTTT.

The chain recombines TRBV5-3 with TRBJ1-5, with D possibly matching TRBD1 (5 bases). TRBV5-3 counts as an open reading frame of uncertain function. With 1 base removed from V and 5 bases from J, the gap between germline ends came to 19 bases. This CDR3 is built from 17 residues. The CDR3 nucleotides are TGTGCCAGAAGCTTGATAGGGACTCGGCCATTACATCAGCCCCAGCATTTT. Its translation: CARSLIGTRPLHQPQHF.

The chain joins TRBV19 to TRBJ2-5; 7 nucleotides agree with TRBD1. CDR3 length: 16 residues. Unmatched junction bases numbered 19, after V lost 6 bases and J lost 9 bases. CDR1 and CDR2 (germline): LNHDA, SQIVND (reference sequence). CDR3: CASSAIPGQRLEAQYF. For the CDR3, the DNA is TGTGCCAGTAGCGCCATCCCGGGACAGCGCCTTGAGGCCCAGTACTTC.

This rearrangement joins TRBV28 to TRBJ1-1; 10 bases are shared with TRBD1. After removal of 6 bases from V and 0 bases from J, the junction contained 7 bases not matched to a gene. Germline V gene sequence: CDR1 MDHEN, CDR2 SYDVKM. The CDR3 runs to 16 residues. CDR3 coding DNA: TGTGCCAGCAGCCGTCCGACAGGGGGCTTGAACACTGAAGCTTTCTTT. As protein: CASSRPTGGLNTEAFF.

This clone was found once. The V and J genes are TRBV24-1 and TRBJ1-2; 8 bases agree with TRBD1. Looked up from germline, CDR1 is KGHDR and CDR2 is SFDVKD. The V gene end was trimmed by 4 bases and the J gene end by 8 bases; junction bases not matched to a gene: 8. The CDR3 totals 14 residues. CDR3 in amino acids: CATSDRGQAGGYTF. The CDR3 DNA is TGTGCCACCAGTGACAGGGGACAGGCTGGCGGCTACACCTTC.

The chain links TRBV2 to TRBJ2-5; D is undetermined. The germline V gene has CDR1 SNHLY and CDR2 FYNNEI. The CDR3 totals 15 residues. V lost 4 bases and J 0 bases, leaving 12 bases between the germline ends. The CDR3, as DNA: TGTGCCAGCAGTGGGGCAGTATCGTACCAAGAGACCCAGTACTTC. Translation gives CASSGAVSYQETQYF.

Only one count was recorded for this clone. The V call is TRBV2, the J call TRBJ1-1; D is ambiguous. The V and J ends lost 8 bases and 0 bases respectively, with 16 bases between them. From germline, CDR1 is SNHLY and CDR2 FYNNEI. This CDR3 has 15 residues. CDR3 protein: CASRLGRGMNTEAFF. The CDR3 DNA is TGTGCCAGCCGATTGGGCCGAGGGATGAACACTGAAGCTTTCTTT.

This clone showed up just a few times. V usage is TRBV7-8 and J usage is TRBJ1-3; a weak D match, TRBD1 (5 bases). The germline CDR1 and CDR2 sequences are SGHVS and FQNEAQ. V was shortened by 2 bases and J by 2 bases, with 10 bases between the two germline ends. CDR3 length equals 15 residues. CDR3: CASSLQPRAGNTIYF. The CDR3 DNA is TGTGCCAGCAGCTTACAGCCCAGGGCTGGAAACACCATATATTTT.

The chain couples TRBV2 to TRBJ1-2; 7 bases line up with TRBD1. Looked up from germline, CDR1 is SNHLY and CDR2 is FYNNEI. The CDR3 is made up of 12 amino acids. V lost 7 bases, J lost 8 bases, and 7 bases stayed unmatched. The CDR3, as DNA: TGTGCCAGCAAAGTCGAGGGGGCAGGCTACACCTTC. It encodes CASKVEGAGYTF.

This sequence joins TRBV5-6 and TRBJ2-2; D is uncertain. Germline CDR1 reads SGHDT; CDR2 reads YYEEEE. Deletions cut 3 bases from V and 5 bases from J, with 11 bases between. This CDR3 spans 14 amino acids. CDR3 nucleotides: TGTGCCAGCAGCTCCTCTGGCGGAACCGGGGAGCTGTTTTTT. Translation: CASSSSGGTGELFF.